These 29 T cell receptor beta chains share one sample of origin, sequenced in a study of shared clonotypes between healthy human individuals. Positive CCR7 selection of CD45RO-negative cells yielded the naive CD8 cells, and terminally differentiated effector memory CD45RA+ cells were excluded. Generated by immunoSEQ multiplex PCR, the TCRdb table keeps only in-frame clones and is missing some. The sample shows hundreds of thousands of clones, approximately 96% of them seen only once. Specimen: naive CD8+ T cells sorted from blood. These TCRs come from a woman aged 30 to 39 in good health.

This CDR3 reads CASSPGQHYEQYF. The CDR3 DNA sequence: TGTGCCAGCAGTCCGGGACAGCACTACGAGCAGTACTTC. This chain joins TRBV27 and TRBJ2-7; 7 nucleotides match TRBD1. Germline V gives CDR1 MNHEY, CDR2 SMNVEV (reference sequence). CDR3 length: 13 residues. V gave up 5 bases and J gave up 3 bases; unmatched junction bases: 4.

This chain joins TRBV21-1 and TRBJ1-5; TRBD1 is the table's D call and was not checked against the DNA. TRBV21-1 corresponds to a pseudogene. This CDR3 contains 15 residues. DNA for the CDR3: TGTGCCAGCAGCGGGAAGACAGGGCCCAATCAGCCCCAGCATTTT. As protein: CASSGKTGPNQPQHF.

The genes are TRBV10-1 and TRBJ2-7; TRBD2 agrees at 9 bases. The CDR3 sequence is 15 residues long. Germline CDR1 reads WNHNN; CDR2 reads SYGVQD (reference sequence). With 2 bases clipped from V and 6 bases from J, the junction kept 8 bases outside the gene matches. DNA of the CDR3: TGCGCCAGCAGTGAGACGCCAGCGGGAGGTTTCGAGCAGTACTTC. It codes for CASSETPAGGFEQYF.

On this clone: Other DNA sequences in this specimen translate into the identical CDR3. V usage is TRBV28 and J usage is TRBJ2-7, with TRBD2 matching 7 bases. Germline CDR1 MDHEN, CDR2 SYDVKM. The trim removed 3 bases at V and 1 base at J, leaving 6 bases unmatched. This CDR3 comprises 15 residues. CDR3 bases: TGTGCCAGCAGTTTCGGGTCGGGAGGTTCCTACGAGCAGTACTTC. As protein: CASSFGSGGSYEQYF. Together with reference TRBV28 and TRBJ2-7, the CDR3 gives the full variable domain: DVKVTQSSRYLVKRTGEKVFLECVQDMDHENMFWYRQDPGLGLRLIYFSYDVKMKEKGDIPEGYSVSREKKERFSLILESASTNQTSMYLCASSFGSGGSYEQYFGPGTRLTVT.

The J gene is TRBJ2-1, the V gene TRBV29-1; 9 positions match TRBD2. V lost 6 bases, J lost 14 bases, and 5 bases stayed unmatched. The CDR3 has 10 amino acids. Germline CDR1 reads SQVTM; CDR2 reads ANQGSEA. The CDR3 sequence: CSVTAGGEFF. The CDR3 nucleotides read TGCAGCGTAACAGCGGGAGGTGAGTTCTTC.

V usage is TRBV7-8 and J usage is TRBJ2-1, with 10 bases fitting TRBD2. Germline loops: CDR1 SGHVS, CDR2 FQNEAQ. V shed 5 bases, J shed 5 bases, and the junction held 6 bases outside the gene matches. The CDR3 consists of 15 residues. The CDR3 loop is CASSEGLATNNEQFF. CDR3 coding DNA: TGTGCCAGCAGCGAGGGACTAGCGACAAACAATGAGCAGTTCTTC.

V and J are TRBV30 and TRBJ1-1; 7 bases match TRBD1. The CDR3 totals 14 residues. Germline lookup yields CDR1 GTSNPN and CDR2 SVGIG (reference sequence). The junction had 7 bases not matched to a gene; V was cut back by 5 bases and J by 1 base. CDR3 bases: TGTGCCTGGGGCCGGGACAGTTCGAACACTGAAGCTTTCTTT. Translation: CAWGRDSSNTEAFF.

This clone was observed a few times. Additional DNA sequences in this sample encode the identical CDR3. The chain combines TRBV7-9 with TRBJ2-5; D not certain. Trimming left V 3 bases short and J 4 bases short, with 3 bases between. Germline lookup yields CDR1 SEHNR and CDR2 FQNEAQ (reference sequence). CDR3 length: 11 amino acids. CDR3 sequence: CASSFGETQYF. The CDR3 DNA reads TGTGCCAGCAGCTTCGGAGAGACCCAGTACTTC.

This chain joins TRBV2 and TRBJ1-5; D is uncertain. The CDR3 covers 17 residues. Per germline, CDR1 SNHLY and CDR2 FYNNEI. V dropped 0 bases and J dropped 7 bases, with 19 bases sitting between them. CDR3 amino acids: CASSEALLGKGAQPQHF. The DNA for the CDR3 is TGTGCCAGCAGTGAAGCGCTTCTTGGAAAGGGAGCCCAGCCCCAGCATTTT.

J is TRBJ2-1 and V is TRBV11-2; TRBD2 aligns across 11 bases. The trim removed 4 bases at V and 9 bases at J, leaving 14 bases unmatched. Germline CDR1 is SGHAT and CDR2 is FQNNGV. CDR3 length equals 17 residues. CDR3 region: CASSWPSGRINNGEQFF. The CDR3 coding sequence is TGTGCCAGCAGCTGGCCTAGCGGGAGGATCAATAACGGTGAGCAGTTCTTC.

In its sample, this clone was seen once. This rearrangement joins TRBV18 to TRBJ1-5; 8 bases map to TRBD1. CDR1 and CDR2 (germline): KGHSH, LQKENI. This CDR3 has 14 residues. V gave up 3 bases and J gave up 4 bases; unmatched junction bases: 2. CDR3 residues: CASSPDRANQPQHF. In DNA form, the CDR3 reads TGTGCCAGCTCACCGGACAGGGCGAATCAGCCCCAGCATTTT.

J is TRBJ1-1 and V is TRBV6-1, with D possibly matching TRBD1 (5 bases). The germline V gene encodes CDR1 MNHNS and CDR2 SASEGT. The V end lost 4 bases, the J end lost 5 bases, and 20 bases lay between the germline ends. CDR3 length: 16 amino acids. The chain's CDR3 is CASSVSREGRETEAFF. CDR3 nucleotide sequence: TGTGCCAGCAGTGTATCCAGGGAGGGACGGGAGACTGAAGCTTTCTTT.

CDR3: CASSIGGVRGADTQYF. CDR3 nucleotides: TGTGCCAGTAGTATAGGAGGGGTCCGCGGGGCAGATACGCAGTATTTT. This rearrangement joins TRBV19 to TRBJ2-3; the D gene is possibly TRBD2 (6 bases). Germline loops: CDR1 LNHDA, CDR2 SQIVND (reference sequence). The length of the CDR3 is 16 residues. With 1 base removed from V and 4 bases from J, the gap between germline ends came to 15 bases.

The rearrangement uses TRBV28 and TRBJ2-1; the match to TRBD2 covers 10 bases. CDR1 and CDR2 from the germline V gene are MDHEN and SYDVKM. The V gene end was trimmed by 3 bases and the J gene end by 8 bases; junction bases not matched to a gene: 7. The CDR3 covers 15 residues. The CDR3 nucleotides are TGTGCCAGCAGTTTTGGGGCTAGCGGGAGCGATGAGCAGTTCTTC. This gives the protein CASSFGASGSDEQFF.

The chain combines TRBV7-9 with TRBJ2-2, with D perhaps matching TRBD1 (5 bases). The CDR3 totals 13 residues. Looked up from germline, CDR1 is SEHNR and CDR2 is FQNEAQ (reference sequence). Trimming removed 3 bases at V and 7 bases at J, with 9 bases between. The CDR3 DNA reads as TGTGCCAGCAGCTTCCTGACAGACGGGGAGCTGTTTTTT. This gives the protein CASSFLTDGELFF. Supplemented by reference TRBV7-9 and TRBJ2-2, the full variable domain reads DTGVSQNPRHKITKRGQNVTFRCDPISEHNRLYWYRQTLGQGPEFLTYFQNEAQLEKSRLLSDRFSAERPKGSFSTLEIQRTEQGDSAMYLCASSFLTDGELFFGEGSRLTVL.

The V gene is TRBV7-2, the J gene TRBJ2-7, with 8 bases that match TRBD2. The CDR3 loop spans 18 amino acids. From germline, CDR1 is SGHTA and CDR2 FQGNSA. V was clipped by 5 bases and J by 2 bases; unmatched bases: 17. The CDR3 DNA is TGTGCCAGCAGCCCTCCCTGGCGGTACAGCGGGAGAGCCTACGAGCAGTACTTC. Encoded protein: CASSPPWRYSGRAYEQYF. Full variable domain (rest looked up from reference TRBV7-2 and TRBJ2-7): GAGVSQSPSNKVTEKGKDVELRCDPISGHTALYWYRQSLGQGLEFLIYFQGNSAPDKSGLPSDRFSAERTGGSVSTLTIQRTQQEDSAVYLCASSPPWRYSGRAYEQYFGPGTRLTVT.

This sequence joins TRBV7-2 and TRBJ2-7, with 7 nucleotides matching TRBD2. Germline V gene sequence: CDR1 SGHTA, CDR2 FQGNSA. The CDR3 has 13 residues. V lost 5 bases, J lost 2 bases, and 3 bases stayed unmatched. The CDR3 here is CASSQGLAYEQYF. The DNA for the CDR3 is TGTGCCAGCAGCCAAGGACTAGCCTACGAGCAGTACTTC.

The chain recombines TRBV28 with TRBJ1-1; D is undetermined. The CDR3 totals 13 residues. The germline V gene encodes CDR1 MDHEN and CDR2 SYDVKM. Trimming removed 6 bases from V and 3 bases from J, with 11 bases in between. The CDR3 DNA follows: TGTGCCAGCAGATCAGTGGAAGACACTGAAGCTTTCTTT. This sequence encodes CASRSVEDTEAFF. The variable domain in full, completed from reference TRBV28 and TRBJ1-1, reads DVKVTQSSRYLVKRTGEKVFLECVQDMDHENMFWYRQDPGLGLRLIYFSYDVKMKEKGDIPEGYSVSREKKERFSLILESASTNQTSMYLCASRSVEDTEAFFGQGTRLTVV.

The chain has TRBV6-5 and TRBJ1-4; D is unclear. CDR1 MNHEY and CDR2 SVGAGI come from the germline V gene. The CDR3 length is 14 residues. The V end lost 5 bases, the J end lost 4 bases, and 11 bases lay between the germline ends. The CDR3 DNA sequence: TGTGCCAGCAGTCCGGACGGGCTTAATGAAAAACTGTTTTTT. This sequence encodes CASSPDGLNEKLFF.

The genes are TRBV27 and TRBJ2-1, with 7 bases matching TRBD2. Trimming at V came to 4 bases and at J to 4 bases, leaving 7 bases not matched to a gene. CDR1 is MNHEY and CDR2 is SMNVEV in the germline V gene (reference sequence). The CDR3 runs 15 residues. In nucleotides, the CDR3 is TGTGCCAGCAGTTCCGGGGTAGCGGGTTACAATGAGCAGTTCTTC. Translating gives CASSSGVAGYNEQFF.

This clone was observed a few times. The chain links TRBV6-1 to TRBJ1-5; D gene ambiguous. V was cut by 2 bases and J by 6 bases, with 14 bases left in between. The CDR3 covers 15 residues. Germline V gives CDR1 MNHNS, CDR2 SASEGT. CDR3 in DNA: TGTGCCAGCAGTGAATGGCAGACCTCAGGTCAGCCCCAGCATTTT. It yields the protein CASSEWQTSGQPQHF.

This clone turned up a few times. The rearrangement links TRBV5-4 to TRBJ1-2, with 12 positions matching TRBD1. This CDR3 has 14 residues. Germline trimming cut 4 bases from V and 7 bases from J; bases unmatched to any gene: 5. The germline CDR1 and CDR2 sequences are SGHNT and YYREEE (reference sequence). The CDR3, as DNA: TGTGCCAGCAGCCCGGGACAGGGGGCGTCTGGCTACACCTTC. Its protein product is CASSPGQGASGYTF. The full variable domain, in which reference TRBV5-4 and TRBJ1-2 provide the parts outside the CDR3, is ETGVTQSPTHLIKTRGQQVTLRCSSQSGHNTVSWYQQALGQGPQFIFQYYREEENGRGNFPPRFSGLQFPNYSSELNVNALELDDSALYLCASSPGQGASGYTFGSGTRLTVV.

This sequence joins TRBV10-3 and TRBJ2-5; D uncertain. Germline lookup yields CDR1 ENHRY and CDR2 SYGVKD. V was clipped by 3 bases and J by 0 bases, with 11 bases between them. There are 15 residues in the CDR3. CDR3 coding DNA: TGTGCCATCAGTGACCCTGATGGGAACCAAGAGACCCAGTACTTC. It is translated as CAISDPDGNQETQYF.

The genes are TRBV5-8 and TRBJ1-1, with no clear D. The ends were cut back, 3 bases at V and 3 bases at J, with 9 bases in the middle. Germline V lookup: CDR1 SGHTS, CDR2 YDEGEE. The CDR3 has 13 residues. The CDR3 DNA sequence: TGTGCCAGCAGCTCCTGGTTCGACACTGAAGCTTTCTTT. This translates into CASSSWFDTEAFF.

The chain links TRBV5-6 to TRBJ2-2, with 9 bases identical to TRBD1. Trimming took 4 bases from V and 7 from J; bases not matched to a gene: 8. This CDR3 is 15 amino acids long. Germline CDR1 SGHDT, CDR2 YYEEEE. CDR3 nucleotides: TGTGCCAGCAGCCCTGGGACAGGGATTGGCGGGGAGCTGTTTTTT. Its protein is CASSPGTGIGGELFF.

The CDR3 loop is CASSSTGGKEGTEAFF. The CDR3 nucleotides read TGTGCCAGCAGCTCGACAGGGGGCAAGGAAGGCACTGAAGCTTTCTTT. This chain connects TRBV7-9 to TRBJ1-1, with TRBD1 matching over 10 bases. Germline V gene lookup returns CDR1 SEHNR and CDR2 FQNEAQ (reference sequence). The V segment lost 4 bases and the J segment 4 bases; nucleotides outside the gene matches: 9. The CDR3 spans 16 residues.

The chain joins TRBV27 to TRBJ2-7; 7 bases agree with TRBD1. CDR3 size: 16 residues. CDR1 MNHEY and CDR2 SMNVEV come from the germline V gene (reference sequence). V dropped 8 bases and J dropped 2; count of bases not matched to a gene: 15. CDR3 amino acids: CASGYPGTAETYEQYF. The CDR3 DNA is TGTGCCAGCGGGTATCCAGGGACAGCGGAAACCTACGAGCAGTACTTC.

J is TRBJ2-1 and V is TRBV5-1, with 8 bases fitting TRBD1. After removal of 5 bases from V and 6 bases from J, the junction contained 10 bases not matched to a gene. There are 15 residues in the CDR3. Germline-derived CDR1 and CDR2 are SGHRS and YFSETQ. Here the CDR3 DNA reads TGCGCCAGCAGTACCGGAGGACAGGGCAGCAATGAGCAGTTCTTC. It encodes CASSTGGQGSNEQFF.

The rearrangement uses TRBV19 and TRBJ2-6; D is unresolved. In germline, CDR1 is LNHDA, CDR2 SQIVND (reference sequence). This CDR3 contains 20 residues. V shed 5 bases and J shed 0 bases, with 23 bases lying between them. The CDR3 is CASSQDLSAPSDSGANVLTF. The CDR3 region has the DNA TGTGCCAGTAGTCAGGACCTCTCTGCCCCCTCCGACTCTGGGGCCAACGTCCTGACTTTC.